This TCR beta chain was recovered during a study of glioma-infiltrating T cells. The CDR3 length is 14 residues. Germline V gene sequence: CDR1 SGHTA, CDR2 FQGNSA. With 3 bases removed from V and 0 bases from J, the gap between germline ends came to 9 bases. Points from the study as a whole: Signature shared blood CDR3 motifs were enriched in low-divergence and depleted in high-divergence patients. Above-expected tissue-blood divergence occurred in all gliomas, most in low-grade ones.

As for this clonotype: No antigen is known for it.

Using RNA template, CDR3s of TCR alpha and beta were amplified with iRepertoire arm-PCR. Input was roughly 95-400 ng of tissue mRNA or PBMC total RNA. TCRdb reanalysed the multiplex PCR reads using MiXCR and keeps one entry per CDR3 protein. This sample has around 350,000 distinct CDR3 sequences, with around 45% found just once. The specimen was glioma tissue, nonneoplastic brain tissue, or PBMCs (not recorded which). The TCR originated in a human donor with low-grade glioma or glioblastoma, undergoing nonglioma brain surgery, or in good health (not recorded which). The chain uses TRBV7-2 and TRBJ2-7; D tentatively reads TRBD1 or TRBD2 (5 bases each). The chain's CDR3 is CASSFTGPSYEQYF. The CDR3 nucleotides read TGTGCCAGCAGCTTCACGGGACCCTCCTACGAGCAGTACTTC.